A selection of T cell receptor beta chains follows, all from one sample in a study of cytomegalovirus exposure and HLA in healthy donors. Clones were read by immunoSEQ multiplex PCR, and TCRdb kept only the in-frame ones, dropping some. The sample consists of some 180,000 clones, over 65% of them appearing once. The sequenced sample was PBMCs. Receptors originate from a man younger than 30 in good health and CMV-seronegative. Each CDR3 is given with its conserved first and last residue. Size values are once, few and many counts, or a class for expanded clones, and some rows have none.

size	J	V	CDR3
once	TRBJ1-6	TRBV4-2	CASSRKRDGNNSPLHF
NA	TRBJ2-2	TRBV9	CASSVQFLAGDTGELFF
NA	TRBJ1-3	TRBV7-2	CASSDRRSGNTIYF
NA	TRBJ2-3	TRBV7-2	CASSFKNTQYF
NA	TRBJ1-6	TRBV7-9	CASSRGTGASPLHF
once	TRBJ2-2	TRBV4-2	CASSQGLREANTGELFF
NA	TRBJ1-3	TRBV13	CASSLGLGIGNTIYF
NA	TRBJ2-1	TRBV4-3	CASSPLAGTYNEQFF
NA	TRBJ1-6	TRBV6-6	CAGKEGRGRPSPLHF
NA	TRBJ1-3	TRBV19	CASSMGLADTIYF
NA	TRBJ1-2	TRBV11-2	CASSQDSYGYTF
NA	TRBJ2-1	TRBV7-2	CASRLGLAGGPSSYNEQFF
NA	TRBJ2-3	TRBV12-5	CASGLGQTGGSKDTQYF
NA	TRBJ2-7	TRBV5-1	CASSLAGTGYEQYF
few	TRBJ1-2	TRBV14	CAGVGCGHDSYTF
NA	TRBJ2-1	TRBV5-1	CASRWENEQFF
NA	TRBJ1-4	TRBV13	CASSDTGPTNEKLFF
NA	TRBJ2-1	TRBV13	CASSVGGSGRFSEQFF
NA	TRBJ1-1	TRBV4-1	CASSPLVHSGEFGAFF
once	NA	TRBV6-6	CASSTDRVSYEQYF
NA	TRBJ1-1	TRBV4-1	CASAGGVPNTEAFF
once	TRBJ2-2	TRBV29-1	CSVAPQGNTGELFF
NA	TRBJ1-2	TRBV6-4	CASSEGQGRVYGYTF
NA	TRBJ2-7	TRBV19	CASRREGLAGSYEQYF
NA	TRBJ2-1	TRBV5-1	CASSSLAGGHNEQFF
NA	TRBJ2-1	TRBV10-3	CATAREVTYNEQFF
NA	TRBJ1-5	TRBV19	CASSMAGNQPQHF
NA	TRBJ1-3	TRBV5-1	CASSPAGGDTIYF
NA	TRBJ2-1	TRBV10-3	CAISDAGLNLHEQFF
once	TRBJ1-2	TRBV20-1	CSAKGGAGYTF
NA	TRBJ2-3	TRBV7-2	CASSLVDTQYF
NA	TRBJ2-5	TRBV19	CASSMSGGLQETQYF
NA	TRBJ1-5	TRBV7-8	CASSLLADSSNQPQHF
NA	TRBJ1-1	TRBV21-1	CASSNPCRGVKTEAFF
NA	TRBJ2-1	TRBV4-3	CASSQGSGGVGNEQFF
NA	TRBJ1-2	TRBV4-3	CASSQVGDNYGYTF
NA	TRBJ1-6	TRBV27	CASSRQGRSPLHF
once	TRBJ1-4	TRBV18	CASSPLYREGENEKLFF
few	TRBJ1-4	TRBV2	CASSELESAAGEKLFF
NA	TRBJ1-2	TRBV4-2	CASSQTGAGSEYEGYTF
NA	TRBJ2-6	TRBV4-1	CASSQGSGGSGANVLTF
few	TRBJ1-5	TRBV30	CAWSVPGGGQPQHF
NA	TRBJ2-3	TRBV30	CAWTRGSKVDTQYF
NA	TRBJ2-1	TRBV2	CASRTGLAGVGEQFF
NA	TRBJ2-2	TRBV30	CAWTGRDTGELFF
NA	TRBJ1-2	TRBV2	CASRAGTGDSGRGYTF
NA	TRBJ2-1	TRBV4-1	CASSQGRGLAGGPNSYNEQFF
NA	TRBJ2-1	TRBV30	CAWSVQTSVQFF
few	TRBJ2-1	TRBV9	CASSPTGPSEQFF
NA	TRBJ1-4	TRBV2	CASSAAGRTNEKLFF
NA	TRBJ2-5	TRBV11-3	CASSPSGTSGKRAQYF
once	TRBJ1-1	TRBV7-2	CASSFGLLNTEAFF
NA	TRBJ2-7	TRBV5-1	CASSWTGREQYF
NA	TRBJ1-6	TRBV27	CASSFRTGSPLHF
NA	TRBJ2-5	TRBV5-4	CASSAKTGVETQYF
once	TRBJ2-1	TRBV4-1	CASSQPTGYNEQFF
few	TRBJ1-5	TRBV4-3	CASSQDLAWQPQHF
few	TRBJ1-2	TRBV7-2	CASSLDGRGSRYGYTF
NA	TRBJ2-1	TRBV27	CASSTGGTEKVGEQFF